This T cell receptor beta chain derives from a study of graft-versus-host responses after intestinal transplantation. Looking at the study overall: All of the recipients had induction that used anti-thymocyte globulin, then tacrolimus and steroids for approximately 3 years.

CDR1 is MNHNY, CDR2 SVGAGI, per germline (reference sequence). V trimming: 5 bases; J trimming: 3 bases; junction bases outside the gene matches: 10. The CDR3 is made up of 16 amino acids. Bone marrow was aspirated after transplant. It came from the posterior iliac crest or another site. Study-wide points: Individuals carrying graft-donor T cell macrochimerism showed high graft-versus-host to host-versus-graft clonal ratios in allografts. After transplant, early declines in HvG clones were associated with peak levels of circulating GvH clones.

TCRdb's table, derived via immunoSEQ multiplex PCR, lists solely in-frame clones and lacks some. The profile shows approximately 14,000 clones, approximately 89% of them singletons. Details on this clone: Its antigen is unknown.

The receptor was derived from a human patient who received an intestinal transplant, so some T cells may come from the graft donor. This material consisted of bone marrow, taken just over 120 days after intestinal transplantation. The rearrangement links TRBV6-6 to TRBJ2-5, with 9 bases aligning to TRBD1. Written as DNA, the CDR3 is TGTGCCAGCAGTCCCCGGGGACAGGGCGGGAAAGAGACCCAGTACTTC. Translation gives CASSPRGQGGKETQYF.